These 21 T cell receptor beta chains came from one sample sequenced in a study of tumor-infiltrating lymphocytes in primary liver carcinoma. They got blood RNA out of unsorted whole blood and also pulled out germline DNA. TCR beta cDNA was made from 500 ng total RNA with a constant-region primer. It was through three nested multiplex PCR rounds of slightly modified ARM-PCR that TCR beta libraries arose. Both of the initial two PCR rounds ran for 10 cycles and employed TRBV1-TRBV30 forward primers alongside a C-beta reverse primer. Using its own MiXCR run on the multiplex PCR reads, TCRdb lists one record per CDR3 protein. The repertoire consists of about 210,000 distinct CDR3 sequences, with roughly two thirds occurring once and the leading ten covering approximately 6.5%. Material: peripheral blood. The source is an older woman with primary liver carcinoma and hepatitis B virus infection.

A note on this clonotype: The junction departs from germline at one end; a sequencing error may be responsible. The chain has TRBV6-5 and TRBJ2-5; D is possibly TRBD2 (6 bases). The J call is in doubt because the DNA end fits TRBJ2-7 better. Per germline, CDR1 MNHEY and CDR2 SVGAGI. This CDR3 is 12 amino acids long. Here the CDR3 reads CACSRDSLEQYF. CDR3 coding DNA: TGTGCCTGCAGTCGGGACTCCCTCGAGCAGTACTTC.

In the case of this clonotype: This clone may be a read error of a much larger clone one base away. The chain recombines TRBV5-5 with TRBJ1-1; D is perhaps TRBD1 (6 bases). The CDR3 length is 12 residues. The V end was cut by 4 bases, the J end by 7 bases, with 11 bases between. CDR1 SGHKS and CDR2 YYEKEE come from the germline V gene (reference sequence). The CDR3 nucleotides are TGTGCCAGCAGCCCCGGACAGATTGAAGCTTTCTTT. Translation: CASSPGQIEAFF.

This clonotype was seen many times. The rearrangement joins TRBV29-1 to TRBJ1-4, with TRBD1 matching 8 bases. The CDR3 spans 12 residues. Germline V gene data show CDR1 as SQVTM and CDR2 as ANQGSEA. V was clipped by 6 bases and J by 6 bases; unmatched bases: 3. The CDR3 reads CSVSGGDEKLFF. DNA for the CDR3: TGCAGCGTCTCAGGGGGCGATGAAAAACTGTTTTTT. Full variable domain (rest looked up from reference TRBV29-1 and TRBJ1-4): SAVISQKPSRDICQRGTSLTIQCQVDSQVTMMFWYRQQPGQSLTLIATANQGSEATYESGFVIDKFPISRPNLTFSTLTVSNMSPEDSSIYLCSVSGGDEKLFFGSGTQLSVL.

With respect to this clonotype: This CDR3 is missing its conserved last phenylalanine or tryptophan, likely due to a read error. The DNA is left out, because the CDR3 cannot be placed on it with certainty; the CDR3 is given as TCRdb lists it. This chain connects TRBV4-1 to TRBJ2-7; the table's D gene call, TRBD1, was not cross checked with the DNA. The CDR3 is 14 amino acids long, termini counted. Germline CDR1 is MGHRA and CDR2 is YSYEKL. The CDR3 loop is CASSLGQGEYEQYL.

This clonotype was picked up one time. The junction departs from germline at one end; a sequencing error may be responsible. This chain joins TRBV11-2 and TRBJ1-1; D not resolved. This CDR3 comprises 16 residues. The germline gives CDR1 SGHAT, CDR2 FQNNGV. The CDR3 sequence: CTSSLDLWATNTEAFF. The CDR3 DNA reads TGTACCAGCAGCCTAGATCTTTGGGCCACGAACACTGAAGCTTTCTTT.

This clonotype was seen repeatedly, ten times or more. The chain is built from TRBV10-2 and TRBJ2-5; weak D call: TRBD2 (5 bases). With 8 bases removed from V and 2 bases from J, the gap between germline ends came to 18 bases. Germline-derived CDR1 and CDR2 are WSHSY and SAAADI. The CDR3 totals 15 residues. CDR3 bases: TGCGCCAGCCGACTATTGGGAGCGGCTCAAGAGACCCAGTACTTC. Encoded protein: CASRLLGAAQETQYF.

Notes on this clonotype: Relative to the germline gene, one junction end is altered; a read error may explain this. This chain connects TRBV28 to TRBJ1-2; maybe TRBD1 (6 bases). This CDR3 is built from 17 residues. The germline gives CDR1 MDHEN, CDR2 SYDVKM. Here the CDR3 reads CVSSPADGQILNYGYTF. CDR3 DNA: TGTGTCAGCAGCCCCGCCGACGGACAGATTTTGAACTATGGCTACACCTTC.

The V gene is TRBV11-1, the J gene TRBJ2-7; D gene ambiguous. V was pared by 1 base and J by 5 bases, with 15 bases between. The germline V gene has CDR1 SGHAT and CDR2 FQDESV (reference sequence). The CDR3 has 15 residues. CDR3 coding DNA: TGTGCCAGCAGCTTAGGATCGTGCGTGTCCCACGAGCAGTACTTC. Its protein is CASSLGSCVSHEQYF.

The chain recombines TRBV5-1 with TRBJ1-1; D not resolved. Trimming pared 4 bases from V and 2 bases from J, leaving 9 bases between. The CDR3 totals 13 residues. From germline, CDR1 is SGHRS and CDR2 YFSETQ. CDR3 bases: TGCGCCAGCAGCCCCACACGTAACACTGAAGCTTTCTTT. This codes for CASSPTRNTEAFF.

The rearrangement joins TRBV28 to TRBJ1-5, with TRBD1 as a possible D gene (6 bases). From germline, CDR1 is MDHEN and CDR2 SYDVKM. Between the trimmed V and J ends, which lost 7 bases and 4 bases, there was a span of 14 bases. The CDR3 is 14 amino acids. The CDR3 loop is CASMGGQWNQPQHF. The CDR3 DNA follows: TGTGCCAGCATGGGGGGGCAGTGGAATCAGCCCCAGCATTTT.

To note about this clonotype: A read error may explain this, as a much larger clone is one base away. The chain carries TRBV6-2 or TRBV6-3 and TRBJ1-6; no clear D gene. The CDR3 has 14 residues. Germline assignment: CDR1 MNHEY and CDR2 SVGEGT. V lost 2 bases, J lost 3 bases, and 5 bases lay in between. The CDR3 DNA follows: TGTGCCAGCAGTTACCACTACTATAATTCACCCCTCCACTTT. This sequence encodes CASSYHYYNSPLHF.

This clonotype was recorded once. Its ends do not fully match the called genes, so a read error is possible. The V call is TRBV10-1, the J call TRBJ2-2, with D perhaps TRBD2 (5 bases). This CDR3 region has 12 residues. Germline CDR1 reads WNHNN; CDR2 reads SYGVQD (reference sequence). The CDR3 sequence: CASGENTGELLF. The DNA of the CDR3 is TGCGCCAGCGGCGAGAACACCGGGGAGCTGCTTTTT.

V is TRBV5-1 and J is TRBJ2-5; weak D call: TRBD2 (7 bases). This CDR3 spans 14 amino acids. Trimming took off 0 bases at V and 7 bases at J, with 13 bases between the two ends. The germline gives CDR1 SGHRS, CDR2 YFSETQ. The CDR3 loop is CASSLEGGAGTQYF. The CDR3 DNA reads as TGCGCCAGCAGCTTGGAAGGGGGGGCAGGGACCCAGTACTTC.

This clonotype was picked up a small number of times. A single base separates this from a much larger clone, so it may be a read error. This CDR3 reads CASSEGSSSGNQPQHF. The CDR3 DNA follows: TGTGCCAGCAGTGAAGGTTCTTCGAGTGGCAATCAGCCCCAGCATTTT. The V call is TRBV6-1, the J call TRBJ1-5; no definite D call. Germline V gene sequence: CDR1 MNHNS, CDR2 SASEGT. The CDR3 is 16 residues long. Trimming took off 1 base at V and 2 bases at J, with 12 bases between the two ends.

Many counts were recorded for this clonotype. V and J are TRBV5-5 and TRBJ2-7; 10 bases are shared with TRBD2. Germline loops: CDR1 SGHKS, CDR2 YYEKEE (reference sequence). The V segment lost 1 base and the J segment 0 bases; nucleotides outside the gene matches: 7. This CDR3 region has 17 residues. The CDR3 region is CASSLSGAGGSSYEQYF. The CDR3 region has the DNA TGTGCCAGCAGCTTGTCGGGAGCGGGAGGGAGCTCCTACGAGCAGTACTTC.

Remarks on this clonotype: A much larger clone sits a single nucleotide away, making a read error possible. The CDR3 loop is CSVKGMQGLNTEAFF. The CDR3 region has the DNA TGCAGCGTTAAGGGGATGCAGGGATTGAACACTGAAGCTTTCTTT. This rearrangement joins TRBV29-1 to TRBJ1-1, with TRBD1 as a possible D gene (5 bases). Trimming took off 5 bases at V and 0 bases at J, with 16 bases between the two ends. Germline assignment: CDR1 SQVTM and CDR2 ANQGSEA. The CDR3 sequence is 15 residues long.

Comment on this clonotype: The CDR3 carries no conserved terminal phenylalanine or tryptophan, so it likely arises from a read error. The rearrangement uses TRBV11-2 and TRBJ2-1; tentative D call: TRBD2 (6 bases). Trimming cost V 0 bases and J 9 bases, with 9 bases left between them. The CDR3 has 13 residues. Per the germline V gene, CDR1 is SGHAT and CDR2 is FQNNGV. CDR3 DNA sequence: TGTGCCAGCAGCTTAGAACTAGCAGCTGAGCAGTTCTAC. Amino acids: CASSLELAAEQFY.

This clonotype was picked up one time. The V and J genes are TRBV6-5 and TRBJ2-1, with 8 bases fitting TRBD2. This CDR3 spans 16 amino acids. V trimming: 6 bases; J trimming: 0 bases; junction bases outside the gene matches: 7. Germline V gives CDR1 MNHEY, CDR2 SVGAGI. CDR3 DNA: TGTGCCAGCAGCCGCGGGGGGTCGAGCTCCTACAATGAGCAGTTCTTC. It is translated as CASSRGGSSSYNEQFF.

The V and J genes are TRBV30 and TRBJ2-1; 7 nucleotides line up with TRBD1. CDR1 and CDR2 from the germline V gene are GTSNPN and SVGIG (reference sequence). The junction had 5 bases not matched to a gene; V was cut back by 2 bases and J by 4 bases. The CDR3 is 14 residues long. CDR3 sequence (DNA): TGTGCCTGGAGTTCGGACAGGAAGTACAATGAGCAGTTCTTC. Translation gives CAWSSDRKYNEQFF.

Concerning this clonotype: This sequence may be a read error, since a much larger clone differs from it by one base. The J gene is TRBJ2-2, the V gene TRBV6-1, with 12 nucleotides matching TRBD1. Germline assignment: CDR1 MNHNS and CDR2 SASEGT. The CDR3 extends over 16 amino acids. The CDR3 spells CASTSPGQGAIGEMFF. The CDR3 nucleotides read TGTGCCAGCACCTCCCCGGGACAGGGGGCAATCGGGGAGATGTTTTTT.

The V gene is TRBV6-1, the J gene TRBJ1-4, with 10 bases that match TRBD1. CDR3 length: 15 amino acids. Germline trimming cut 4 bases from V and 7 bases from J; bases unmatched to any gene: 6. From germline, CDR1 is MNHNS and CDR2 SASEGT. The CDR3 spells CASSVFGTGVEKLFF. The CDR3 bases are TGTGCCAGCAGTGTTTTTGGGACAGGGGTTGAAAAACTGTTTTTT.